The rows below give T cell receptor beta chains drawn from one sample of a study of blood T cell repertoires in COVID-19. Assay used: immunoSEQ multiplex PCR; TCRdb lists only in-frame clones, some missing. Counted here are about 200,000 clones, 65% to 80% occurring once; the ten biggest clones make up about 13%. The sample was peripheral blood. These receptors originate from a man between 50 and 59 years old who had recovered from COVID-19. CDR3s include the opening cysteine and the closing phenylalanine or tryptophan. A D gene is named only where the DNA matches it firmly. The size entry is marked missing in some rows and otherwise reads once, few, many or a size class.

size	V	D	J	DNA	CDR3
.	TRBV5-1	.	TRBJ2-3	TGCGCCAGCAGCTTGGAGGGGGTAGTCAGCACAGATACGCAGTATTTT	CASSLEGVVSTDTQYF
.	TRBV7-3	.	TRBJ2-6	TGTGCCAGCAGGTCGGGTTTATCTGGGGCCAACGTCCTGACTTTC	CASRSGLSGANVLTF
.	TRBV11-2	.	TRBJ2-3	TGTGCCAGCAGCTTAGGCCAGCTGAGGACAGATACGCAGTATTTT	CASSLGQLRTDTQYF
.	TRBV7-2	TRBD1	TRBJ2-5	TGTGCCAGCAGCCTAGGACAGGGGATAGAGACCCAGTACTTC	CASSLGQGIETQYF
few	TRBV7-8	TRBD1	TRBJ1-1	TGTGCCAGCAGCTTAGTCCAGGGGGCGCGGACTGAAGCTTTCTTT	CASSLVQGARTEAFF
.	TRBV19	.	TRBJ2-1	TGTGCCAGTAGTAATCAATACCTAAGCTCCTACAATGAGCAGTTCTTC	CASSNQYLSSYNEQFF
.	TRBV7-9	.	TRBJ2-7	TGTGCCAGCAGCTTGGGCGGGGAACACTACGAGCAGTACTTC	CASSLGGEHYEQYF
few	TRBV21-1	.	TRBJ2-1	TGTGCCAGCAGCAAAGCGCGAGTTGATGAGCAGTTCTTC	CASSKARVDEQFF
.	TRBV5-1	.	TRBJ2-7	TGCGCCAGCAGCGAGAGACAGATTTCCTACGAGCAGTACTTC	CASSERQISYEQYF
.	TRBV10-3	.	TRBJ1-2	TGTGCCATCAGTGATAAGGACAGAGCAGCTGATGGCTACACCTTC	CAISDKDRAADGYTF
.	TRBV30	.	TRBJ2-5	TGTGCCTGGGAGAACACCTACCAAGAGACCCAGTACTTC	CAWENTYQETQYF
few	TRBV7-9	.	TRBJ2-2	TGTGCCAGCTGGGCTAGCGCGAACACCGGGGAGCTGTTTTTT	CASWASANTGELFF
.	TRBV19	.	TRBJ1-1	TGTGCCAGTAGTCGAGTACGGGGAAGCACTGAAGCTTTCTTT	CASSRVRGSTEAFF
.	TRBV20-1	.	TRBJ2-7	TGCAGTGTCCTAGCTTACGAGCAGTACTTC	CSVLAYEQYF
few	TRBV10-3	TRBD1	TRBJ2-7	TGTGCCATCAGTGAGCCTCTGGACAGGACATCAAACTACGAGCAGTACTTC	CAISEPLDRTSNYEQYF
few	TRBV9	.	TRBJ1-3	TGTGCCAGCAGCTCCGGGAGCTCTGGAAACACCATATATTTT	CASSSGSSGNTIYF
.	TRBV28	.	TRBJ1-5	TGTGCCAGCAGTAGCGCGGGGGGTACGACTCAACAGCCCCAGCATTTT	CASSSAGGTTQQPQHF
.	TRBV12-3/TRBV12-4	.	TRBJ1-1	TGTGCCAGCAGTTCAAGAGGTGAAGCTTTCTTT	CASSSRGEAFF
.	TRBV24-1	TRBD1	TRBJ2-2	TGTGCCACCAGTGGGTGGGACAGGAACACCGGGGAGCTGTTTTTT	CATSGWDRNTGELFF
.	TRBV4-3	.	TRBJ2-1	TGCGCCAGCAGCCTCGGGACAGGGATTAGCGGGACTGAGCAGTTCTTC	CASSLGTGISGTEQFF
few	TRBV11-2	.	TRBJ1-3	TGTGCCAGCAGCATAGACAGGTTCTCTGGAAACACCATATATTTT	CASSIDRFSGNTIYF
.	TRBV10-2	.	TRBJ2-2	TGCGCCAGCAGCTTACAGGACACCGGGGAGCTGTTTTTT	CASSLQDTGELFF
.	TRBV6-2/TRBV6-3	.	TRBJ1-2	TGTGCCAGCACCCCCCGTTTGCGTTCTGGCTACACCTTC	CASTPRLRSGYTF
.	TRBV7-9	TRBD1	TRBJ1-1	TGTGCCAGCAGCCTTGCGGACAGGGGCACTGAAGCTTTCTTT	CASSLADRGTEAFF
.	TRBV10-3	TRBD1	TRBJ1-5	TGTGCCATCAGTGGGGGACAGGGGAATCAGCCCCAGCATTTT	CAISGGQGNQPQHF
.	TRBV9	TRBD2	TRBJ2-1	TGTGCCAGCAGCGTAGCTTCTGGAGCGGGGATGAGGATATACAATGAGCAGTTCTTC	CASSVASGAGMRIYNEQFF
.	TRBV15	.	TRBJ2-7	TGTGCCACCGGCCGGGGAGGGGGTCTATCCTACGAGCAGTACTTC	CATGRGGGLSYEQYF
.	TRBV5-6	.	TRBJ2-7	TGTGCCAGCAGCTTGACGGGAGAATTATACGAGCAGTACTTC	CASSLTGELYEQYF
.	TRBV30	.	TRBJ1-5	TGTGCCTGGAGTGTACGGGGAAATAGCAATCAGCCCCAGCATTTT	CAWSVRGNSNQPQHF
.	TRBV13	TRBD1	TRBJ2-5	TGTGCCAGCAGCACCAAACAGGGGGGAGAGACCCAGTACTTC	CASSTKQGGETQYF
.	TRBV7-9	.	TRBJ2-7	TGTGCCAGCAGCTTAACTAGTCGTTCCTACGAGCAGTACTTC	CASSLTSRSYEQYF
.	TRBV7-9	TRBD2	TRBJ2-1	TGTGCCAGCAGCTTTTTTACTAGCGGGAGTGAGCAGTTCTTC	CASSFFTSGSEQFF
.	TRBV5-4	TRBD2	TRBJ2-2	TGTGCCAGCAGCGCGGGGACTAGCGGGACAAACACCGGGGAGCTGTTTTTT	CASSAGTSGTNTGELFF
.	TRBV9	TRBD1	TRBJ2-1	TGTGCCAGCAGCCCACGGGGGGCTGGACAGGGGAGGAACAATGAGCAGTTCTTC	CASSPRGAGQGRNNEQFF
once	TRBV7-3	.	TRBJ2-1	TGTGCCAGCAGCCCGCGGCCCGGGGTCCAGTTCTTC	CASSPRPGVQFF
.	TRBV18	.	TRBJ2-1	TGTGCCAGCTCACCACGAGGGACTCATGAGCAGTTCTTC	CASSPRGTHEQFF
.	TRBV7-6	.	TRBJ1-5	TGTGCCAGCAGCCTAGACAGGAATCAGCCCCAGCATTTT	CASSLDRNQPQHF
.	TRBV6-5	TRBD1	TRBJ1-2	TGTGCCAGCAGTTACCAAGGACAGGGGAACTATGGCTACACCTTC	CASSYQGQGNYGYTF
.	TRBV19	.	TRBJ1-2	TGTGCCAGTAGTGCGGCAGGGATTTATGGCTACACCTTC	CASSAAGIYGYTF
.	TRBV29-1	.	TRBJ2-2	TGCAGCGTTGCTATCCCTAGTCAAAAAACCGGGGAGCTGTTTTTT	CSVAIPSQKTGELFF
.	TRBV19	.	TRBJ2-7	TGTGCCAGTTCAAGCGGCGATGATCCCTACGAGCAGTACTTC	CASSSGDDPYEQYF
.	TRBV13	TRBD1	TRBJ1-2	TGTGCCAGCAGCTTCGGGACAGACTATGGCTACACCTTC	CASSFGTDYGYTF
few	TRBV28	.	TRBJ2-2	TGTGCCAGCAGTTCAGACGTGGGAGGTGTCACCGGGGAGCTGTTTTTT	CASSSDVGGVTGELFF
.	TRBV19	TRBD2	TRBJ2-5	TGTGCCAGTAGTACTGGGCGGAAGAAAGCGGGGGATGAGACCCAGTACTTC	CASSTGRKKAGDETQYF
.	TRBV5-6	.	TRBJ2-3	TGTGCCAGCAGCTTCCCAGGAGATACGCAGTATTTT	CASSFPGDTQYF